The entry that follows covers one T cell receptor (beta chain) sequence. This sample stems from a study of cytomegalovirus exposure and HLA in healthy donors. J lost 5 bases, V lost 7 bases, and 7 bases had no gene match. This CDR3 contains 15 residues. Germline V gene lookup returns CDR1 MDHEN and CDR2 SYDVKM. The PCR made use of 60 Vbeta and 13 Jbeta primers. Sequencing was performed with immunoSEQ multiplex PCR; in TCRdb, only in-frame clones are kept and a portion is missing. The table has some 210,000 clones, roughly 73% seen once. Sequences were obtained from PBMCs. This TCR was recovered from a woman younger than 45 in good health and CMV-seropositive. The V gene is TRBV28, the J gene TRBJ2-3; 12 bases are a match to TRBD1. CDR3 sequence (DNA): TGTGCCAGCATCGTTGGGACAGGGGGCGGAGATACGCAGTATTTT. It codes for CASIVGTGGGDTQYF.